The following is a TCR beta chain sequence with its context. Its antigen is currently unknown. Regarding time point: sample taken at primary tumor resection. The donor group consisted of around 70 patients who had untreated, early-stage non-small cell lung cancer. Whole RNA, which was extracted from tumor, nontumor lung tissue or frozen PBMC, was sequenced without any cell sorting. The data originate from a study of spatial heterogeneity in lung cancer. Study background: For tumor regions, TCR transcript counts showed a strong correlation with a T cell module score derived from matched bulk RNA-seq. There were, on average, more than nine raw-read appearances for each unique TCR and UMI combination. Whole-study results and caveats: Within tumors, counts of expanded alpha and beta TCRs tracked tumor mutation counts.

TCRdb ran MiXCR on the 5' RACE reads and lists one entry per CDR3 protein. This sample has roughly 7,200 distinct CDR3 sequences, with over 15% found just once. The CDR3 contains 13 residues. Trimming left V 7 bases short and J 4 bases short, with 14 bases between. Germline V gene sequence: CDR1 SGHRS, CDR2 YFSETQ. The specimen was lung tumor tissue, collected at surgery. The chain carries TRBV5-1 and TRBJ1-1, with D unclear. The sequence was obtained from a female donor with early-stage non-small cell lung cancer. The CDR3 DNA reads as TGCGCCAGCCACTACGGGCCGGGCACTGAAGCTTTCTTT. Translation gives CASHYGPGTEAFF.